Below are 3 T cell receptor beta chains sequenced from a single sample in a study of blood T cell repertoires in COVID-19 (dated by TCRdb to about 2020). The library was built by means of the immunoSEQ multiplex PCR assay. The table was pulled from immuneACCESS by TCRdb, which kept in-frame rearrangements only. Such tables lose some clones; where checked, under half of the loss comes from unresolved V genes, and the rest has no known cause. The sample table lists under 80,000 clones, approximately 89% of them with a count of one. The ten largest make up 6% to 7% of the sample. Sequenced sample: peripheral blood. These TCRs come from a man in his fifties or sixties with acute or convalescent COVID-19.

The J gene is TRBJ2-2, the V gene TRBV7-2; 10 positions match TRBD2. Germline-derived CDR1 and CDR2 are SGHTA and FQGNSA. J was trimmed by 0 bases and V by 5 bases; bases with no gene match: 9. The CDR3 length is 18 residues. The CDR3 spells CASSVQGLAGANTGELFF. The CDR3 DNA reads TGTGCCAGCAGCGTACAGGGGCTAGCGGGGGCGAACACCGGGGAGCTGTTTTTT.

This clone was seen a few times. V usage is TRBV9 and J usage is TRBJ2-3; possible D gene TRBD1, 6 bases. The CDR3 extends over 15 amino acids. Trimming cost V 3 bases and J 2 bases, with 13 bases left between them. Germline values: CDR1 SGDLS, CDR2 YYNGEE. The CDR3 sequence: CASSESGAITDTQYF. The CDR3, as DNA: TGTGCCAGCAGCGAATCAGGGGCCATCACAGATACGCAGTATTTT. Combining the CDR3 with reference TRBV9 and TRBJ2-3 gives the whole variable domain DSGVTQTPKHLITATGQRVTLRCSPRSGDLSVYWYQQSLDQGLQFLIQYYNGEERAKGNILERFSAQQFPDLHSELNLSSLELGDSALYFCASSESGAITDTQYFGPGTRLTVL.

The chain is built from TRBV6-2 or TRBV6-3 and TRBJ2-1; 7 bases are shared with TRBD1. The length of the CDR3 is 16 residues. Germline V gene data show CDR1 as MNHEY and CDR2 as SVGEGT. V lost 5 bases, J lost 4 bases, and 11 bases stayed unmatched. The CDR3: CASSRPGTALYNEQFF. The CDR3 DNA reads as TGTGCCAGCAGTCGCCCGGGGACAGCCCTTTACAATGAGCAGTTCTTC.